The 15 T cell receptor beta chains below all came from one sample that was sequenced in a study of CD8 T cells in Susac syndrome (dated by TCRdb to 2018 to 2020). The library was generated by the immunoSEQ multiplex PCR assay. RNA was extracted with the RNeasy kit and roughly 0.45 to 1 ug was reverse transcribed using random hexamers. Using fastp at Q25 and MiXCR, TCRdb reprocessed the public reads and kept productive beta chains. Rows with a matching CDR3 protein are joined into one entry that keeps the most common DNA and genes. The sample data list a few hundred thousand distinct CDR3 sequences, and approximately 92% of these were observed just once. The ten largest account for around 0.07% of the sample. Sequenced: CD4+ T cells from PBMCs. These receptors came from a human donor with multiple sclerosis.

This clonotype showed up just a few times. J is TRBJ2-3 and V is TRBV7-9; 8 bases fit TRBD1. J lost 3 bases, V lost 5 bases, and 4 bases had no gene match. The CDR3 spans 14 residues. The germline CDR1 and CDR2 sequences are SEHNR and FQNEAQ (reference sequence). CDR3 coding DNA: TGTGCCAGCAGCCAGGACAGGGTTACAGATACGCAGTATTTT. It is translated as CASSQDRVTDTQYF.

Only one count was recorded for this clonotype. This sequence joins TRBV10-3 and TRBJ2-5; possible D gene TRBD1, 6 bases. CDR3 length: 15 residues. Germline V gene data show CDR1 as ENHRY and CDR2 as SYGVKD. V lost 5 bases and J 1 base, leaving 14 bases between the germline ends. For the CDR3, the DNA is TGTGCCATCAGTAACCCCCCGGACAGCCAAGAGACCCAGTACTTC. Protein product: CAISNPPDSQETQYF.

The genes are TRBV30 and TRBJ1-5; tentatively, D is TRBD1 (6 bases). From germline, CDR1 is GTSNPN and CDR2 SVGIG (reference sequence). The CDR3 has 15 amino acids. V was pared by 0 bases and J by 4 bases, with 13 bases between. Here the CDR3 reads CAWSVPWGANQPQHF. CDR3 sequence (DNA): TGTGCCTGGAGTGTTCCGTGGGGGGCAAATCAGCCCCAGCATTTT.

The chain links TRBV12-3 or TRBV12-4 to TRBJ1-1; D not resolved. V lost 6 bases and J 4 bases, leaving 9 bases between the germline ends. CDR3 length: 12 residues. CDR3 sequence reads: CASSVRPTEAFF. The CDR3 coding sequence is TGTGCCAGCAGCGTCCGTCCCACTGAAGCTTTCTTT.

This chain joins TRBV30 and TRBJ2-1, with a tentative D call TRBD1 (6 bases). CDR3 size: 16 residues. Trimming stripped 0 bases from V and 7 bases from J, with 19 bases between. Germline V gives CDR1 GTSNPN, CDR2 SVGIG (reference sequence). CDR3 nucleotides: TGTGCCTGGAGTGTACAAGGACAGCCGACTCGGAATGAGCAGTTCTTC. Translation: CAWSVQGQPTRNEQFF. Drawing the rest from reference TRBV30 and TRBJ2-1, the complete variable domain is SQTIHQWPATLVQPVGSPLSLECTVEGTSNPNLYWYRQAAGRGLQLLFYSVGIGQISSEVPQNLSASRPQDRQFILSSKKLLLSDSGFYLCAWSVQGQPTRNEQFFGPGTRLTVL.

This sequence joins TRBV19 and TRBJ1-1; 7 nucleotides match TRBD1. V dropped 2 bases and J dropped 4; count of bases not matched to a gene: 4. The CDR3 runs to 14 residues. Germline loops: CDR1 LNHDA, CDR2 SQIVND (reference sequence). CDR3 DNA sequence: TGTGCCAGTAGTATAAGCGCAGGGGGCACTGAAGCTTTCTTT. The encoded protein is CASSISAGGTEAFF.

CDR3 coding DNA: TGTGCCAGTAGAACCCGACAGGGGGCAGGAAACACCATATATTTT. As protein: CASRTRQGAGNTIYF. The V and J genes are TRBV19 and TRBJ1-3, with 10 positions matching TRBD1. Germline V lookup: CDR1 LNHDA, CDR2 SQIVND (reference sequence). V gave up 6 bases and J gave up 4 bases; unmatched junction bases: 6. There are 15 residues in the CDR3.

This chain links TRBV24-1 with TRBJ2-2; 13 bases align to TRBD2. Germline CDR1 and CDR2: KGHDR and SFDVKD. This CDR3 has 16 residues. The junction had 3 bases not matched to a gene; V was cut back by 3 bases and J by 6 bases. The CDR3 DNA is TGTGCCACCAGTGATACCGGACTAGCGGGAGCCGGGGAGCTGTTTTTT. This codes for CATSDTGLAGAGELFF.

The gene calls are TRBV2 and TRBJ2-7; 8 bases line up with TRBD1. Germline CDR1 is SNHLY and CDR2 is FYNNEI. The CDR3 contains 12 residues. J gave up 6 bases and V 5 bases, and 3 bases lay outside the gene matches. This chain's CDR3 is CASSPDRAEQYV. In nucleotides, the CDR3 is TGTGCCAGCAGTCCGGACAGGGCCGAGCAGTACGTC.

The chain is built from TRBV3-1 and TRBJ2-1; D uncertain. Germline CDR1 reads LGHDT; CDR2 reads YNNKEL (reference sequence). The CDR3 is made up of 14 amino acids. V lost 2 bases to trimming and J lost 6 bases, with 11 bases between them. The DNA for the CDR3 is TGTGCCAGCAGCCAATCGGATACGGGCAATGAGCAGTTCTTC. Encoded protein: CASSQSDTGNEQFF.

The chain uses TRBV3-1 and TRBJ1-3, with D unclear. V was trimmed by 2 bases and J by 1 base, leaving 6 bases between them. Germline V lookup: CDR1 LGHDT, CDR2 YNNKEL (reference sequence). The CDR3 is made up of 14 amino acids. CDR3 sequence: CASSQIGSGNTIYF. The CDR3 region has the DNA TGTGCCAGCAGCCAAATTGGGTCTGGAAACACCATATATTTT.

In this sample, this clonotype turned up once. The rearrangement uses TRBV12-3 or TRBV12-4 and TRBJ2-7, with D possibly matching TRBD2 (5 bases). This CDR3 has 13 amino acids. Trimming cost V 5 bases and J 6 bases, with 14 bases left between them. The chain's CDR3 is CASSLLGRGEQYV. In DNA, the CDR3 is TGTGCCAGCAGTCTACTAGGTCGGGGCGAGCAGTACGTC.

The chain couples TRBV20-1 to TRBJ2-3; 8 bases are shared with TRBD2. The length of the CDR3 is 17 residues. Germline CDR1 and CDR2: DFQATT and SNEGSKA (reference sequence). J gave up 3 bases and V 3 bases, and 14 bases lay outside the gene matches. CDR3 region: CSASPMSGRGPTDTQYF. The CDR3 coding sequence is TGCAGTGCTAGCCCAATGAGCGGGAGAGGGCCGACAGATACGCAGTATTTT.

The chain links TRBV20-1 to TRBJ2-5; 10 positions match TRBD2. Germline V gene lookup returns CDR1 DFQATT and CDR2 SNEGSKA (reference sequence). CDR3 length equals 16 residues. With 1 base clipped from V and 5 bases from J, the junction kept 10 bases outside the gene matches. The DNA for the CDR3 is TGCAGTGCTAGAGTCCCGCTAGCGGGAGTTCTTGAGACCCAGTACTTC. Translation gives CSARVPLAGVLETQYF.

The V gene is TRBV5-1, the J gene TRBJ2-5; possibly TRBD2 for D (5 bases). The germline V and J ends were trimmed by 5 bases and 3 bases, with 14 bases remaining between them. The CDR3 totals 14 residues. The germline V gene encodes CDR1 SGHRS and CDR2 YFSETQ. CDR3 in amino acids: CASSWNSGEETQYF. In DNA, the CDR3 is TGCGCCAGCAGTTGGAACTCCGGGGAAGAGACCCAGTACTTC.